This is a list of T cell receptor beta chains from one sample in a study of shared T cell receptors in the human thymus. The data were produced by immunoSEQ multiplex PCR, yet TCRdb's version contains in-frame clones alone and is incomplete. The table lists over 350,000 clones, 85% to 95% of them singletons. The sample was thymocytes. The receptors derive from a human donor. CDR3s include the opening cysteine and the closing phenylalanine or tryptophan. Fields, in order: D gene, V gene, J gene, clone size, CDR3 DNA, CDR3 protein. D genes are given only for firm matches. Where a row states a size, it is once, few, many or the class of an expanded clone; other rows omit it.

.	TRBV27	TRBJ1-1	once	TGTGCCAGCACCGGGGTGTTCGGGAACACTGAAGCTTTCTTT	CASTGVFGNTEAFF
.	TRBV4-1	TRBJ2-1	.	TGCGCCAGCAGCCAAGATCCGGTCCGGGTAGCGGAGGACCTTGTACAGTTCTTC	CASSQDPVRVAEDLVQFF
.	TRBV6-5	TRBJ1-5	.	TGTGCCAGCAGTTACTCCTCGGGGGGTAGCAATCAGCCCCAGCATTTT	CASSYSSGGSNQPQHF
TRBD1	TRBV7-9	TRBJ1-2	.	TGTGCCAGCAGTTCGGACAGGGTCTCTGGCTACACCTTC	CASSSDRVSGYTF
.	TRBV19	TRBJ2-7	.	TGTGCCAGTAGTGTTTCTACCGTCGAGCAGTACTTC	CASSVSTVEQYF
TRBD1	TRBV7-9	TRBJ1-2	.	TGTGCCACCACCTCCGAGCGGGACAGGGACGGCTACACCTTC	CATTSERDRDGYTF
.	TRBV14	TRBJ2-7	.	TGTGCCAGCAGCCACCGAAAGGCCAGGGGCGAGCAGTACTTC	CASSHRKARGEQYF
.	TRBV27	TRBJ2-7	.	TGTGCCAGCAGTCCTCGGACAGCTAACTCCTACGAGCAGTACTTC	CASSPRTANSYEQYF
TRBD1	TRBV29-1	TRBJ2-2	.	TGCAGCGGTGGACAGGGCTCGAACACCGGGGAGCTGTTTTTT	CSGGQGSNTGELFF
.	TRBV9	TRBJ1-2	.	TGTGCCAGCAGCCCCAGACAGTTTAACTATGGCTACACCTTC	CASSPRQFNYGYTF
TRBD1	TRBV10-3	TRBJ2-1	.	TGTGCCATCAGTGAGCACGGGACAGCTTACAATGAGCAGTTCTTC	CAISEHGTAYNEQFF
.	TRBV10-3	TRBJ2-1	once	TGTGCCATCAGACTCAAGGGTGGGGGCAATGAGCAGTTCTTC	CAIRLKGGGNEQFF
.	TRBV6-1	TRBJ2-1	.	TGTGCCAGCAGCGAACCTTGGCGGAACTCCTACAATGAGCAGTTCTTC	CASSEPWRNSYNEQFF
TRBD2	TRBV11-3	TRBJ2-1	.	TGTGCCAGCAGCTTACCGCTAGCGGGTGAGCAGTTCTTC	CASSLPLAGEQFF
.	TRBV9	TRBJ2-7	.	TGTGCCAGCAGCGCGAGAGGGGGGGGTCCTGATCCCCCGGACGAGCAGTACTTC	CASSARGGGPDPPDEQYF
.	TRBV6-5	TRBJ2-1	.	TGTGCCAGCAGGATAGCGGATTACAATGAGCAGTTCTTC	CASRIADYNEQFF
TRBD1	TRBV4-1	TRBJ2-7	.	TGCGCCAGCAGCCAAGTCAGACAGGGGACGAGGCAGTACTTC	CASSQVRQGTRQYF
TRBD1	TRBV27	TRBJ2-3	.	TGTGCCAGCACCCTACAGGGGGGACTCACAGATACGCAGTATTTT	CASTLQGGLTDTQYF
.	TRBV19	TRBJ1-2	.	TGTGCCAGTAGTATCCATCCAACCTCGGGAGGCTACACCTTC	CASSIHPTSGGYTF
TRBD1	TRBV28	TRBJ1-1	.	TGTGCCAGCAGTTCCACTGGCAGGGGGGCGGGGAACACTGAAGCTTTCTTT	CASSSTGRGAGNTEAFF
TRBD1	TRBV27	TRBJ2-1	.	TGTGCCAGCAGCCAAAACAGGGACAGGGATGCCGATGAGCAGTTCTTC	CASSQNRDRDADEQFF
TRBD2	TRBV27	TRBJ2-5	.	TGTGCCAGCAGTTCAGGGACTAGCGGGGAGTTCCAAGAGACCCAGTACTTC	CASSSGTSGEFQETQYF
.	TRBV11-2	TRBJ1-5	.	TGTGCCAGCAGCTTAGGGGTCAAGGGCAATCAGCCCCAGCATTTT	CASSLGVKGNQPQHF
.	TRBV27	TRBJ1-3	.	TGTGCCAGCAGTGACGGTCGGGGGTTCTCTGGAAACACCATATATTTT	CASSDGRGFSGNTIYF
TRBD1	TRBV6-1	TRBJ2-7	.	TGTGCCACCGAGGGGACAGTCACCTACGAGCAGTACTTC	CATEGTVTYEQYF
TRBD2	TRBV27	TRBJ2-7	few	TGTGCCAGCAGTTCCAAGACTAGCGGGGACTACGAGCAGTACTTC	CASSSKTSGDYEQYF
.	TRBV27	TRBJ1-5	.	TGTGCCAGCAGTTTAAGGGGAGGGGCCGGGAATCAGCCCCAGCATTTT	CASSLRGGAGNQPQHF
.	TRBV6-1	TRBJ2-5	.	TGTGCCAGCCCCCCTAGCGTTCCAAAGACCCAGTACTTC	CASPPSVPKTQYF
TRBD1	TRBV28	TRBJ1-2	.	TGTGCCAGCAGTCCCGGGACAGGGGAGCAGTATGGCTACACCTTC	CASSPGTGEQYGYTF
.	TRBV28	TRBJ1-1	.	TGTGCCAGCAGAACCCCGGGGGGCGAGGACACTGAAGCTTTCTTT	CASRTPGGEDTEAFF
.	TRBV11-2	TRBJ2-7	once	TGTGCCAGCAGCTTAGATCCCGGGTTGTTGTGCGAGCAGTACTTC	CASSLDPGLLCEQYF
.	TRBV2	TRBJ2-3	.	TGTGCCACGACCGGGGCCTCAGGGGAGACGCAGTATTTT	CATTGASGETQYF
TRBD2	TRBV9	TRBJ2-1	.	TGTGCCAGCAGCGTAGTTCCCGTAGCGGGAGTGAGGAATGAGCAGTTCTTC	CASSVVPVAGVRNEQFF
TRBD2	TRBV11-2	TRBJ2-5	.	TGTGCCAGCAGCACCGGGACTAGCGGAACATGGGGGTGGCAAGAGACCCAGTACTTC	CASSTGTSGTWGWQETQYF
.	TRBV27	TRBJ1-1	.	TGTGCCAGCAGTTTGACATGGATGAACACTGAAGCTTTCTTT	CASSLTWMNTEAFF
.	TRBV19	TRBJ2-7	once	TGTGCCAGTAGTCCATCAGGGGGGCCCTACGAGCAGTACTTC	CASSPSGGPYEQYF
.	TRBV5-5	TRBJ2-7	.	TGTGCCAGCAGCTTGGCTGACAGGCGAACACACGAGCAGTACTTC	CASSLADRRTHEQYF
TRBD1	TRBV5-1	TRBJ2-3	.	TGCGCCAGCAGCACACGGACAGGGGGAGACACAGATACGCAGTATTTT	CASSTRTGGDTDTQYF
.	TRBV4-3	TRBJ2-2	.	TGCGCCAGCAGCGATTCGAGGACGCCAAACGCGAACACCGGGGAGCTGTTTTTT	CASSDSRTPNANTGELFF
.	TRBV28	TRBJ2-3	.	TGTGCCAGCAGTTTGATCAGGGAAGATACGCAGTATTTT	CASSLIREDTQYF
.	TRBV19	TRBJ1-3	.	TGTGCCTCCAACGCCAGGGGAAACACCATATATTTT	CASNARGNTIYF
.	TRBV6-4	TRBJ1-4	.	TGTGCCAGCAGTTTTAATAGACCCCATAATGAAAAACTGTTTTTT	CASSFNRPHNEKLFF